In its sample, the clone carrying this T cell receptor beta chain was seen many times. Antigen: not known. This entry belongs to a study of early T cells in non-severe SARS-CoV-2 infection. Study details: Chains from this unsorted whole-blood bulk RNA could not be paired. Study-wide points: The matching step, a VDJdb search, favored anti-spike CD8 responses and missed private and CD4 specificities.

Individual cDNA molecules were tagged with unique molecular identifiers. TCRdb passed the 5' RACE reads through MiXCR, listing each CDR3 protein once. Of about 100,000 distinct CDR3 sequences detected, 11% appear once; the ten largest clones hold approximately 6.9%. The germline V gene has CDR1 MNHNY and CDR2 SVGAGI (reference sequence). The length of the CDR3 is 15 residues. With V trimmed by 2 bases and J by 6 bases, 5 bases remained unmatched. The chain links TRBV6-6 to TRBJ2-1; 9 nucleotides match TRBD2. The source material was whole blood. The receptor comes from an adult who was a healthcare worker with PCR-confirmed SARS-CoV-2 infection or an uninfected control (not recorded which). In nucleotides, the CDR3 is TGTGCCAGCAGTTACGGGACTAGCTCCATCAATGAGCAGTTCTTC. It encodes CASSYGTSSINEQFF.